This is a list of T cell receptor beta chains from one sample in a study of cytomegalovirus exposure and HLA in healthy donors. Here immunoSEQ multiplex PCR was the method, and the copy in TCRdb shows in-frame clones only, minus some. Of around 180,000 clones listed, roughly 70% are singletons. The sequencing sample was made of PBMCs. The receptors were sampled from a girl aged 5-17 years in good health and CMV-seronegative. The CDR3 runs from the conserved cysteine through the conserved F or W. D genes are given only for firm matches. The size field is filled for only some rows; it gives once, few, many or a size class.

V	length	J	D	size	DNA	CDR3
TRBV19	13	TRBJ1-1	-	-	TGTGCCAGTAGCCTAACAGGGAATACTGAAGCTTTCTTT	CASSLTGNTEAFF
TRBV4-1	15	TRBJ1-6	TRBD1	few	TGCGCCAGCAGTCAGCATAATTCACAGGGGACACCCCTCCACTTT	CASSQHNSQGTPLHF
TRBV11-2	14	TRBJ1-1	TRBD1	-	TGTGCCAGCAGTTTTGACAGGGGGGATACTGAAGCTTTCTTT	CASSFDRGDTEAFF
TRBV6-5	15	TRBJ1-2	TRBD1	-	TGTGCCAGCAGTACGGGACAGGGTTACGTCTATGGCTACACCTTC	CASSTGQGYVYGYTF
TRBV4-2	18	TRBJ2-7	TRBD2	-	TGTGCCAGCAGCCAAGACCCGGGGAAAGGGGAGGGAACCTACGAGCAGTACTTC	CASSQDPGKGEGTYEQYF
TRBV28	14	TRBJ2-7	TRBD1	-	TGTGCCAGCAGTGTTCAGGGGGACCAATACGAGCAGTACTTC	CASSVQGDQYEQYF
TRBV11-2	14	TRBJ1-1	-	-	TGTGCCAGCAGCGAACAGTTCAGTGGAACTGAAGCTTTCTTT	CASSEQFSGTEAFF
TRBV2	14	TRBJ2-7	-	-	TGTGCCAGCACCGAAGGGGCGGGGAGCCGCGAGCAGTACTTC	CASTEGAGSREQYF
TRBV27	17	TRBJ2-3	-	-	TGTGCCAGCAGCCCGCTAGGTCTGCGGGGAATCACAGATACGCAGTATTTT	CASSPLGLRGITDTQYF
TRBV6-5	13	TRBJ2-1	-	-	TGTGCCAGCAGTCGTGAGGTAGTGAATGAGCAGTTCTTC	CASSREVVNEQFF
TRBV6-5	15	TRBJ1-3	TRBD1	-	TGTGCCAGCAGCCACAGACAGGGTGGTGGAAACACCATATATTTT	CASSHRQGGGNTIYF
TRBV27	15	TRBJ1-2	-	-	TGTGCAACCTCAGGGGCGATTCGGAATCCCTATGGCTACACCTTC	CATSGAIRNPYGYTF
TRBV11-3	15	TRBJ2-7	TRBD1	-	TGTGCCAGCAGCTCAGGACAGGGCCCATCCTACGAGCAGTACTTC	CASSSGQGPSYEQYF
TRBV6-1	15	TRBJ1-1	TRBD1	-	TGTGCCAGCAGTCCACAGGGGCTGTCCGGTCTGGGAGCTTTCTTT	CASSPQGLSGLGAFF
TRBV20-1	8	TRBJ2-7	TRBD1	-	TGCCTACAGGGGGGCCCGTACTTC	CLQGGPYF
TRBV2	14	TRBJ2-7	-	-	TGTGCCAGCAGTGATGAAGGGAGTCGCTACGAGCAGTACTTC	CASSDEGSRYEQYF
TRBV7-8	13	TRBJ2-1	TRBD1	-	TGTGTCCTGACAGGGGATTCTTACAATGAGCAGTTCTTC	CVLTGDSYNEQFF
TRBV10-1	15	TRBJ2-2	TRBD1	-	TGCGCCAGCAGTGCGGGGGACAGGGCCACCGGGGAGCTGTTTTTT	CASSAGDRATGELFF
TRBV23-1	15	TRBJ2-7	-	-	TGCGCCAGCAGTCAAAGGACAAAAGGGCGATACGAGCAGTACTTC	CASSQRTKGRYEQYF
TRBV29-1	13	TRBJ2-7	-	-	TGCAGCGTTGGGACAGCGGAAACCTACGAGCAGTACTTC	CSVGTAETYEQYF
TRBV2	19	TRBJ1-4	-	few	TGTGCCAGCAGTGATAGTCCCCAGAAGGCAGGGGCCTTTAATGAAAAACTGTTTTTT	CASSDSPQKAGAFNEKLFF
TRBV29-1	13	TRBJ2-5	-	-	TGCAGCGTAGACGACAGGTACAGCGAGACCCAGTACTTC	CSVDDRYSETQYF
TRBV5-4	14	TRBJ2-7	-	few	TGTGCCAGCAGCTTGTGGGCAATTAGGGGGGAGCAGTACTTC	CASSLWAIRGEQYF
TRBV7-9	13	TRBJ2-5	TRBD1	-	TGTGCCAGCAGCTTAGGACAGGGCAACTTCCAGTACTTC	CASSLGQGNFQYF
TRBV7-8	15	TRBJ1-5	-	-	TGTGCCAGCAGCTTAGGGGGGGGGTTGCGCCAGCCCCAGCATTTT	CASSLGGGLRQPQHF
TRBV10-3	14	TRBJ1-4	TRBD1	-	TGTGCCATCAGCCGACAGGGGGCAGGTGAAAAACTGTTTTTT	CAISRQGAGEKLFF
TRBV7-3	15	TRBJ2-1	TRBD2	-	TGTGCCAGCAGCTTAAGCCTAGCGGGGGGCCATGAGCAGTTCTTC	CASSLSLAGGHEQFF
TRBV9	15	TRBJ2-1	TRBD2	-	TGTGCCAGCAGCGTAGGCGGACTAGCTTCCAATGAGCAGTTCTTC	CASSVGGLASNEQFF
TRBV19	14	TRBJ2-1	TRBD2	-	TGTGCCAGCTCGCGGGGGGGACAATACAATGAGCAGTTCTTC	CASSRGGQYNEQFF
TRBV9	13	TRBJ1-1	-	-	TGTGCCAGCAGCGCAGGGTTGAACACTGAAGCTTTCTTT	CASSAGLNTEAFF
TRBV6-5	15	TRBJ2-3	-	-	TGTGCCAGCAGAGCACAGGGTTCTCGCACAGATACGCAGTATTTT	CASRAQGSRTDTQYF
TRBV12-5	15	TRBJ2-7	-	few	TGTGCTAGTGGTTTAACAGGCCTCTCGATACGCGAGCAGTACTTC	CASGLTGLSIREQYF
TRBV7-2	15	TRBJ1-5	-	-	TGTGCCAGCAGCTCTCCCCACGGTGGCAATCAGCCCCAGCATTTT	CASSSPHGGNQPQHF
TRBV6-1	18	TRBJ1-5	TRBD1	-	TGTGCCAGCAGTGGGGGGGCAGGGGGCCCTTATAGCAATCAGCCCCAGCATTTT	CASSGGAGGPYSNQPQHF
TRBV27	13	TRBJ1-1	-	-	TGTGCCAGCAGTTCCAGGACTCCCACTGAAGCTTTCTTT	CASSSRTPTEAFF
TRBV2	11	TRBJ2-7	TRBD1	-	TGTGCCAGCAGACGCGACAGGGGGGATCACTTC	CASRRDRGDHF
TRBV6-1	11	TRBJ1-1	-	few	TGTGCCAGCAGTGAAGTCTATGAAGCTTTCTTT	CASSEVYEAFF
TRBV7-9	14	TRBJ2-7	-	few	TGTGCCAGCAGCTCTCGGGCGGGGAACTACGAGCAGTACTTC	CASSSRAGNYEQYF
TRBV6-1	12	TRBJ1-2	-	-	TGTGCCACCAGAGGGGATTCCTATGGCTACACCTTC	CATRGDSYGYTF
TRBV18	13	TRBJ1-1	TRBD1	-	TGTGCCAGCTCACACGGGACAGCCACCGAAGCTTTCTTT	CASSHGTATEAFF
TRBV30	16	TRBJ1-3	-	-	TGTGCCTGGAGTGTCCCGGGACTACAAACGGGAAACACCATATATTTT	CAWSVPGLQTGNTIYF
TRBV28	11	TRBJ2-7	TRBD1	once	TGTGCCAGCAGTTTGTGGGACAGCGAGTACTTC	CASSLWDSEYF
TRBV6-5	14	TRBJ1-5	-	once	TGTGCCAGCAGTTACAGGGAGAGCAATCAGCCCCAGCATTTT	CASSYRESNQPQHF
TRBV19	11	TRBJ1-5	-	-	TGTGCCAGTAGTGGCGGGCACCCGCAGCATTTT	CASSGGHPQHF
TRBV9	15	TRBJ2-5	-	-	TGTGCCAGCACACAGGGATTTAGGACTCAAGAGACCCAGTACTTC	CASTQGFRTQETQYF
TRBV6-5	13	TRBJ1-2	TRBD1	-	TGTGCCACCAACAGGGGTCTTAACTATGGCTACACCTTC	CATNRGLNYGYTF
TRBV4-1	14	TRBJ2-7	-	-	TGCGCCAGCAGTTCTGTTACAGGGTACTACGAGCAGTACTTC	CASSSVTGYYEQYF
TRBV18	14	TRBJ1-1	-	-	TGTGCCAGCTCGCAGTCGTTGACAGCCACTGAAGCTTTCTTT	CASSQSLTATEAFF